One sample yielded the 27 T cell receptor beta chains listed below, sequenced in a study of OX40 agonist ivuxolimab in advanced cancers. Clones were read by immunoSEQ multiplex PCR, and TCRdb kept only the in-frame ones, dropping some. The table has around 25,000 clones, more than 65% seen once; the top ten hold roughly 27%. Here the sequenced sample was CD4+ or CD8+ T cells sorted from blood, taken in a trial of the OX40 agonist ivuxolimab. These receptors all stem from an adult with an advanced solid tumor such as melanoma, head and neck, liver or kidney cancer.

The CDR3 protein is CASSLSSGGLPYNEQFF. The CDR3 DNA sequence: TGTGCCAGCAGTTTATCATCAGGGGGGCTCCCCTACAATGAGCAGTTCTTC. The V gene is TRBV27, the J gene TRBJ2-1; weak D call: TRBD1 (7 bases). CDR3 length equals 17 residues. Per the germline V gene, CDR1 is MNHEY and CDR2 is SMNVEV (reference sequence). V was trimmed by 0 bases and J by 2 bases, leaving 14 bases between them.

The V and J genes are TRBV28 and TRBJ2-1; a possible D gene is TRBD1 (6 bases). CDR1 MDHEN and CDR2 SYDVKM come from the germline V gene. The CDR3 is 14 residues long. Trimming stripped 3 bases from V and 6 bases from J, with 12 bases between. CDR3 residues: CASSLAGVANEQFF. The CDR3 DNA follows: TGTGCCAGCAGTTTGGCAGGGGTGGCCAATGAGCAGTTCTTC. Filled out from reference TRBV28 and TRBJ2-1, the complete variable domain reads DVKVTQSSRYLVKRTGEKVFLECVQDMDHENMFWYRQDPGLGLRLIYFSYDVKMKEKGDIPEGYSVSREKKERFSLILESASTNQTSMYLCASSLAGVANEQFFGPGTRLTVL.

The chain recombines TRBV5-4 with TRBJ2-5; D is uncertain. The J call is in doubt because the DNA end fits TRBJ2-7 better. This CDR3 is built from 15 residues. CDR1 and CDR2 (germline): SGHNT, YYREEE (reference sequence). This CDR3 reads CASSLVGISSYEQYF. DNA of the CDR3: TGTGCCAGCAGCTTGGTAGGGATTAGCTCCTACGAGCAGTACTTC.

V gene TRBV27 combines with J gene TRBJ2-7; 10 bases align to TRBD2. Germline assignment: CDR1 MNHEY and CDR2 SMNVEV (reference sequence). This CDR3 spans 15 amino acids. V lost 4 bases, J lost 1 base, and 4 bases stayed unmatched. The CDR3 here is CASSYSSGRSYEQYF. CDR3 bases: TGTGCCAGCAGTTACTCTAGCGGGAGATCCTACGAGCAGTACTTC.

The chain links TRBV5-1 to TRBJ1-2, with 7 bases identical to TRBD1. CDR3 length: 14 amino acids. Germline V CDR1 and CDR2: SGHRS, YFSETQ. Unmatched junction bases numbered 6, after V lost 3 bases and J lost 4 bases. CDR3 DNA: TGCGCCAGCAGCTCGACAGGGAGTGGCTATGGCTACACCTTC. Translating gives CASSSTGSGYGYTF. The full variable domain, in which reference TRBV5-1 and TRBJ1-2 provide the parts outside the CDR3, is KAGVTQTPRYLIKTRGQQVTLSCSPISGHRSVSWYQQTPGQGLQFLFEYFSETQRNKGNFPGRFSGRQFSNSRSEMNVSTLELGDSALYLCASSSTGSGYGYTFGSGTRLTVV.

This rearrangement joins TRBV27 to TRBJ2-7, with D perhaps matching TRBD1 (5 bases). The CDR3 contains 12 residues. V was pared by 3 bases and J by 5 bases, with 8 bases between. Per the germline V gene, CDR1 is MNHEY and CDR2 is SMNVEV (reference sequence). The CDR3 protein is CASSFQGNEQYF. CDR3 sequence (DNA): TGTGCCAGCAGTTTTCAGGGTAACGAGCAGTACTTC.

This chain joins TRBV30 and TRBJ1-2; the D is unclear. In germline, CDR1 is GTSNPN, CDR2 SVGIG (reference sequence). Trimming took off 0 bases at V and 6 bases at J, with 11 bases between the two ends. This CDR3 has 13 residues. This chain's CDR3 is CAWSVGQVNGYTF. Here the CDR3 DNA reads TGTGCCTGGAGTGTAGGGCAGGTTAATGGCTACACCTTC.

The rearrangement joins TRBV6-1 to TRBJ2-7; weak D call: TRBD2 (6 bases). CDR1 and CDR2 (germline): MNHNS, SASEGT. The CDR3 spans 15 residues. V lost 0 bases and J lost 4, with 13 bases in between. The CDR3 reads CASSEARIAVYEQYF. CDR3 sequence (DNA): TGTGCCAGCAGTGAAGCCCGGATAGCGGTGTACGAGCAGTACTTC.

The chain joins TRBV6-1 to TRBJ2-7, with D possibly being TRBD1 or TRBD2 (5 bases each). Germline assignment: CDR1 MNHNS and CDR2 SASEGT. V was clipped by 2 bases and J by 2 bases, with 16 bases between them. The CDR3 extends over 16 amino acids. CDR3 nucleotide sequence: TGTGCCAGCAGTGAATTGGCCGGGGCAGACCCCTACGAGCAGTACTTC. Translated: CASSELAGADPYEQYF.

CDR3: CASSETSGSSYEQYF. The DNA for the CDR3 is TGTGCCAGCAGCGAAACTAGCGGCAGCTCCTACGAGCAGTACTTC. The chain combines TRBV7-3 with TRBJ2-7, with 8 nucleotides matching TRBD2. The J segment lost 0 bases and the V segment lost 5 bases, leaving 6 bases of the junction unmatched. CDR1 is SGHTA, CDR2 FQGTGA, per germline. CDR3 length: 15 residues.

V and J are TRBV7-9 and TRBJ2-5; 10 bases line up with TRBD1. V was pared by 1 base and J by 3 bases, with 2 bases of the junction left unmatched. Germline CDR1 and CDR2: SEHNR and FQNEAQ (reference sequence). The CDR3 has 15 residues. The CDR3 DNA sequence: TGTGCCAGCAGCTTAGGGACAGGGGGAGAAGAGACCCAGTACTTC. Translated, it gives CASSLGTGGEETQYF.

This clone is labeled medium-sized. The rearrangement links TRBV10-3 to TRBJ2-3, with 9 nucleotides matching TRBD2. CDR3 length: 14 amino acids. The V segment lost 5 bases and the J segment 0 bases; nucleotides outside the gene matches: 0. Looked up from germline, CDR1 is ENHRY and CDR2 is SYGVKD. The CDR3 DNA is TGTGCCATCAGTACTAGCGGGAGCACAGATACGCAGTATTTT. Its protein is CAISTSGSTDTQYF.

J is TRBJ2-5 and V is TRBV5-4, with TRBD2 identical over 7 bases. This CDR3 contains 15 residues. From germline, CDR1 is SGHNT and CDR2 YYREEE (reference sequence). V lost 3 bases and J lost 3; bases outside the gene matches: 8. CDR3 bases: TGTGCCAGCAGCTGGCAGGCGGGGGTAGAAGAGACCCAGTACTTC. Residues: CASSWQAGVEETQYF.

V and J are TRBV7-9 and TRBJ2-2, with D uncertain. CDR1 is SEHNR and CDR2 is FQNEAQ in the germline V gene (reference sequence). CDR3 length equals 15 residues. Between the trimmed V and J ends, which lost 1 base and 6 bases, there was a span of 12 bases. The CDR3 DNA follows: TGTGCCAGCAGCTTAGTCAACTCCGAGCCCGGGGAGCTGTTTTTT. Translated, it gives CASSLVNSEPGELFF. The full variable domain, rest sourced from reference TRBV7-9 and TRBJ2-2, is DTGVSQNPRHKITKRGQNVTFRCDPISEHNRLYWYRQTLGQGPEFLTYFQNEAQLEKSRLLSDRFSAERPKGSFSTLEIQRTEQGDSAMYLCASSLVNSEPGELFFGEGSRLTVL.

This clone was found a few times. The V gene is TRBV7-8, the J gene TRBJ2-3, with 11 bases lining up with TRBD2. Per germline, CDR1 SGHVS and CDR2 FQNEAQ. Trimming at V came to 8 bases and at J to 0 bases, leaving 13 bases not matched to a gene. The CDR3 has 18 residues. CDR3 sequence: CASHVSSGRSTSTDTQYF. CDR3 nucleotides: TGTGCCAGCCACGTCTCTAGCGGGAGGTCGACTAGCACAGATACGCAGTATTTT. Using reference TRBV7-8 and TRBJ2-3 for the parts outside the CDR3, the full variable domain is GAGVSQSPRYKVAKRGQDVALRCDPISGHVSLFWYQQALGQGPEFLTYFQNEAQLDKSGLPSDRFFAERPEGSVSTLKIQRTQQEDSAVYLCASHVSSGRSTSTDTQYFGPGTRLTVL.

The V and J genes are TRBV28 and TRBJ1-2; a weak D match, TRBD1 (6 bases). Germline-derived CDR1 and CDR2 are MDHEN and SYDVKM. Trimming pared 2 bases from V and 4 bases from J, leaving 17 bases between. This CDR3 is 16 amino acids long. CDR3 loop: CASSLDSPGQIYGYTF. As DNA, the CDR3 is TGTGCCAGCAGTTTAGACTCCCCAGGACAGATCTATGGCTACACCTTC.

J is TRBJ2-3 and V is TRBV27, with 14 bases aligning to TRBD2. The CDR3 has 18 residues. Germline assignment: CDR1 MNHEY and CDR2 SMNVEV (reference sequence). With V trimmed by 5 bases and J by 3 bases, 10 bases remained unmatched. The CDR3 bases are TGTGCCAGCAGTCCTCGTACTTGGACTAGCGGGAGGACAGATACGCAGTATTTT. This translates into CASSPRTWTSGRTDTQYF.

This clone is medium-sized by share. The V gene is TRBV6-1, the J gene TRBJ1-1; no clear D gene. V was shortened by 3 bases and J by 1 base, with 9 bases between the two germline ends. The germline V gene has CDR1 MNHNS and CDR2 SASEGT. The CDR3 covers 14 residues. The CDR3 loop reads CASSDLSPNTEAFF. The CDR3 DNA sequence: TGTGCCAGCAGTGATCTCTCTCCGAACACTGAAGCTTTCTTT.

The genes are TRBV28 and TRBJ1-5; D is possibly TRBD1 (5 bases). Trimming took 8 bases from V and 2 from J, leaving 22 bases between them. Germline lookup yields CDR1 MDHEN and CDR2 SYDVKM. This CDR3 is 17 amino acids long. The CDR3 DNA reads TGTGCCAGCTCAGCCGACAGCGTAGTGATCGGCAATCAGCCCCAGCATTTT. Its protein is CASSADSVVIGNQPQHF. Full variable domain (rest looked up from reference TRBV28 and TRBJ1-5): DVKVTQSSRYLVKRTGEKVFLECVQDMDHENMFWYRQDPGLGLRLIYFSYDVKMKEKGDIPEGYSVSREKKERFSLILESASTNQTSMYLCASSADSVVIGNQPQHFGDGTRLSIL.

Here the CDR3 reads CASILGLYSSTDTQYF. The CDR3 DNA reads as TGTGCCAGCATCCTGGGACTTTACTCTAGCACAGATACGCAGTATTTT. The chain carries TRBV2 and TRBJ2-3; tentatively, D is TRBD2 (6 bases). The CDR3 spans 16 residues. The germline V and J ends were trimmed by 7 bases and 0 bases, with 17 bases remaining between them. CDR1 and CDR2 from the germline V gene are SNHLY and FYNNEI.

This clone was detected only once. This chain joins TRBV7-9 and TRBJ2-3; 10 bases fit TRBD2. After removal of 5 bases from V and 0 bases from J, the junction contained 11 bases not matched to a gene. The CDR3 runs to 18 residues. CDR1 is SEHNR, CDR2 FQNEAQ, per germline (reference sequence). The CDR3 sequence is CASSQDYRTSGSTDTQYF. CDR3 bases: TGTGCCAGCAGCCAAGATTATAGGACTAGCGGTAGCACAGATACGCAGTATTTT.

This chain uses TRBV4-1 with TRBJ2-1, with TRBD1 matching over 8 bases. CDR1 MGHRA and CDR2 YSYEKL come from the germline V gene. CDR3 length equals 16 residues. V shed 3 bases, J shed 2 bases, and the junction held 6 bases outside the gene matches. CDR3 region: CASSHYTGGPYNEQFF. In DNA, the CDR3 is TGCGCCAGCAGCCATTATACAGGGGGTCCCTACAATGAGCAGTTCTTC.

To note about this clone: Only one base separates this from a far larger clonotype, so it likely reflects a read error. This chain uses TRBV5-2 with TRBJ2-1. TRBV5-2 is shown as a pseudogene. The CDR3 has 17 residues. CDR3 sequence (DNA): TGTGCCAGCAGCCAACTACCTGGGGGGACATTTGGTAATGAGCAGTTCTTC. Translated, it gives CASSQLPGGTFGNEQFF.

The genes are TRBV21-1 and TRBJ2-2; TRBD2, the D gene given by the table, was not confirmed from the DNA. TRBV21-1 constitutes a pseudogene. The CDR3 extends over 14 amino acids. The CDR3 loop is CASSIEENTGELFF. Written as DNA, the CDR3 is TGTGCCAGCAGCATCGAGGAGAACACCGGGGAGCTGTTTTTT.

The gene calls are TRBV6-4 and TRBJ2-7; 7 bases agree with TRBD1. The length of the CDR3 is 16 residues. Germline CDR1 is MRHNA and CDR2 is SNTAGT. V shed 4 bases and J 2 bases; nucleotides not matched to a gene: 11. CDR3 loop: CASSVEPGQSAYEQYF. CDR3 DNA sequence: TGTGCCAGCAGTGTAGAACCGGGACAGTCCGCCTACGAGCAGTACTTC.

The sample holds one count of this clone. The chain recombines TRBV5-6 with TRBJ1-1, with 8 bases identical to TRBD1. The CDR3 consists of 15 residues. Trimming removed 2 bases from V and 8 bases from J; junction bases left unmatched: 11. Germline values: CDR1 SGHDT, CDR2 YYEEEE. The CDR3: CASSLGGQGWVEAFF. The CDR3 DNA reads TGTGCCAGCAGCTTAGGAGGACAGGGCTGGGTAGAAGCTTTCTTT. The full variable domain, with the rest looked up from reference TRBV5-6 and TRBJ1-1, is DAGVTQSPTHLIKTRGQQVTLRCSPKSGHDTVSWYQQALGQGPQFIFQYYEEEERQRGNFPDRFSGHQFPNYSSELNVNALLLGDSALYLCASSLGGQGWVEAFFGQGTRLTVV.

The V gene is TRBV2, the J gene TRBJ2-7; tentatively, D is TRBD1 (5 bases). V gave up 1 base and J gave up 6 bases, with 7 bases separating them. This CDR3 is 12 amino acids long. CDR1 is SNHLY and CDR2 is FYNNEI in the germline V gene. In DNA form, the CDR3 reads TGTGCCAGCAGTGAAGTAGGGGCCGAGCAGTACTTC. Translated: CASSEVGAEQYF.